The rows below give T cell receptor beta chains drawn from one sample of a study of blood T cell repertoires in COVID-19. This table comes from immunoSEQ multiplex PCR, and its TCRdb copy is limited to in-frame clones, with some not included. This sample has more than 35,000 clones, with approximately 79% found just once. Source material: peripheral blood. The receptor set was obtained from a man aged 65 to 85 with acute or convalescent COVID-19. CDR3s include the opening cysteine and the closing phenylalanine or tryptophan. The D gene is left open where the match is weak. Not every row has a clone size; where given, it reads once, few, many or a size class.

>-|TRBJ2-5|TRBV18|-
CASSKDRQETQYF
TGTGCCAGCTCAAAGGACAGACAAGAGACCCAGTACTTC
>TRBD2|TRBJ2-3|TRBV28|-
CASSFSGTSGIGDTQYF
TGTGCCAGCAGTTTCTCCGGGACTAGCGGGATCGGGGATACGCAGTATTTT
>-|TRBJ2-2|TRBV18|once
CASSLGTLAGELFF
TGTGCCAGCTCACTCGGGACTCTTGCCGGGGAGCTGTTTTTT
>TRBD1|TRBJ2-2|TRBV24-1|-
CATSDTPGQGIGELFF
TGTGCCACCAGTGATACACCGGGACAGGGGATCGGGGAGCTGTTTTTT
>-|TRBJ2-6|TRBV28|-
CASSFWGGGANVLTF
TGTGCCAGCAGTTTTTGGGGAGGAGGGGCCAACGTCCTGACTTTC
>-|TRBJ2-2|TRBV6-6|-
CASSHKNPGSTGTGELFF
TGTGCCAGCAGTCATAAGAACCCCGGGAGTACGGGGACCGGGGAGCTGTTTTTT
>-|TRBJ1-2|TRBV5-1|few
CASSSGQPYGYTF
TGCGCCAGCAGCTCGGGACAACCCTATGGCTACACCTTC
>-|TRBJ2-7|TRBV6-2/TRBV6-3|-
CASSAQGYEQYF
TGTGCCAGCAGTGCACAGGGCTACGAGCAGTACTTC
>-|TRBJ2-2|TRBV18|-
CASSPPNTPRGTGELFF
TGTGCCAGCTCACCACCAAACACCCCCAGAGGGACCGGGGAGCTGTTTTTT
>-|TRBJ2-7|TRBV7-2|-
CASSLAGLSSYEQYF
TGTGCCAGCAGCTTAGCGGGCCTGAGCTCCTACGAGCAGTACTTC
>TRBD2|TRBJ2-7|TRBV11-2|-
CASSFLGLAGAYEQYF
TGTGCCAGCAGCTTCCTCGGACTAGCGGGGGCTTACGAGCAGTACTTC